The clone carrying this T cell receptor (beta chain) was found many times. Its specificity is unknown. These data are taken from a study of T cells after yellow fever vaccination. Overall study context: Fractions with few cells were prepared using SMART-Seq v4 Ultra Low Input. Findings of the study overall: Of the clonotypes, a small share occurred in both CD4 and CD8 compartments.

Template switching by 5'RACE produced TCR cDNA, adding a universal primer site and UMIs. TCRdb independently ran MiXCR on the 5' RACE reads; one entry per CDR3 protein. This sample has 300,000 or so distinct CDR3 sequences, with 10% to 15% found just once. Here the sequenced sample was CD4+ T cells sorted from PBMCs, taken 45 days after the yellow fever booster vaccination. The sequence was collected from a man aged 25 to 40 who received the YFV17D yellow fever vaccine.

The CDR3 reads CASSSAGGRGETQYF. CDR3 DNA sequence: TGCGCCAGCAGCTCCGCCGGCGGGAGAGGGGAGACCCAGTACTTC. The J gene is TRBJ2-5, the V gene TRBV4-3; TRBD2 agrees at 7 bases. Germline V lookup: CDR1 LGHNA, CDR2 YSLEER. The V segment lost 5 bases and the J segment 5 bases; nucleotides outside the gene matches: 11. This CDR3 is 15 amino acids long.